The sequence of this TCR beta chain was determined in a study of blood T cells in healthy people across ages (dated by TCRdb to the mid-2010s). At the level of the whole study: In model experiments, template switching captured roughly one uniquely barcoded TCR beta cDNA molecule for every two T cells. The study measured age-related changes in TCR beta repertoire diversity using deep sequencing normalized with unique cDNA molecular identifiers. The study analyzed two additional independent replicas of 1 million unique cDNA reads from the same blood draw for two donors, one aged 18 to 29 and one aged 80 or older. To avoid experimental bias, donors of different ages were randomly spread across the sequencing lanes. The donors were split into four age groups: young (average 16 years), middle-aged (around 37), aged (roughly 68) and long-lived (over 75). Overall study outcomes, separate from this receptor: As age increased, observed TCR beta diversity per million T cells dropped in a roughly linear way, and a significant reduction was already evident by age approximately 40. Compared with the aged group, the long-lived group had more naive CD4+ T cells, fewer expanded clones and increased TCR diversity, suggesting age selection. Because the CMV infection status of the donors was unknown, age-related changes in expanded clonotypes may potentially have been confounded. The percentage of naive T cells measured by flow cytometry correlated strongly with observed TCR beta diversity. Estimates of total diversity based on one million sequenced T cells were regarded as lower bounds and as underestimates. Conclusive comparison of naive and antigen-experienced compartments was prevented by the profiling of bulk unsorted PBMCs.

Systemically healthy Caucasian individuals from Russia, some 40 in total and aged about 6 to 95 years, were included as donors. Ten milliliters of peripheral blood were drawn from each donor into EDTA-treated Vacutainer tubes. Ficoll-Paque density-gradient centrifugation was used to isolate PBMCs, with at least 6 million per sample. Trizol reagent was used to extract total RNA from PBMCs, with at least 6 micrograms per sample. For every donor, flow cytometry on a PBMC aliquot measured the percentage of naive CD45RAhigh/CD27high T cells. The library was built by means of 5' RACE. Instrument on record: Illumina HiSeq 2500. A second PCR of roughly 7 to 11 cycles was run with a J-beta primer mix and a sample-barcoded 5' primer. A unique molecular identifier was introduced onto each TCR beta cDNA molecule by a template-switch 5' adaptor carrying 12 random nucleotides. Each sample yielded at least 2.5 million CDR3-containing paired-end reads. The Mint cDNA synthesis kit, primed by a TRBC-specific oligonucleotide, was used to synthesize first-strand cDNA from all RNA. All cDNA was treated with uracil-DNA glycosylase and then went through a first 18-cycle PCR with the universal primers M1SS and BC2_uni_R. In the original analysis: For normalization, 1 million high-quality reads, each with a distinct molecular identifier, were randomly selected from each sample. Reads sharing molecular identifiers were discarded rather than binned into consensus sequences. MiTCR, with a Q25 quality threshold and the strictest error-elimination algorithm, was used for CDR3 identification, clonotype clustering and error correction. A nonparametric unseen species model with Euler transformation was used to estimate a lower bound on total TCR beta diversity. TCRdb cleaned the public reads at Q25 with fastp, built clones with MiXCR and kept in-frame beta chains. For every CDR3 protein sequence, its rows merge into one entry that carries the most common genes and DNA. These V and J calls are TCRdb output, not the study's own analysis. Across this sample there are some 750,000 distinct CDR3 sequences, with approximately 21% seen only once. About 22% of the sample goes to the ten largest clones.

The CDR3 contains 16 residues, cysteine and phenylalanine counted. Only CDR3 DNA remains: 48 bases, in frame from the first base. At the junction V is shortened by 3 bases and J by 4 bases; bases outside the gene matches: 9. Based on the germline V gene (reference sequence), the CDR1 and CDR2 sequences are DFQATT and SNEGSKA. As for this clonotype: Its specific antigen is unknown. No qualities accompany the bases; no much larger clone lies one base away.

This chain is built from TRBV20-1 and TRBJ2-3; a stretch of 11 junction bases matches TRBD2. This sequence was found in a man between 65 and 85 years old in good health. Sequences were obtained from blood. The CDR3 loop reads CSASAPASGRSDTQYF. The base sequence is TGCAGTGCTAGCGCCCCCGCTAGCGGGAGGTCAGATACGCAGTATTTT.